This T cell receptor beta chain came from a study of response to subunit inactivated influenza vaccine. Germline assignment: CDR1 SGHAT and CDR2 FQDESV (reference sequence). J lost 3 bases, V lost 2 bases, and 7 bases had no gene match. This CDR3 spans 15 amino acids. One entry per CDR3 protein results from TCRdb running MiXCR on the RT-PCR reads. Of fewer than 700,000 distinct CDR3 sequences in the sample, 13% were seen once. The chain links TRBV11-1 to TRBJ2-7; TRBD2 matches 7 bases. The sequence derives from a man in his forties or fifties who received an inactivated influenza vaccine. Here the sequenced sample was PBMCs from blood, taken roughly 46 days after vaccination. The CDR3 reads CASSLRLTGGYEQYF. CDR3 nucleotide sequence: TGTGCCAGCAGCTTAAGGTTAACGGGGGGCTACGAGCAGTACTTC.